This T cell receptor (beta chain) is from a study of blood T cell repertoires in COVID-19. The wider study: The samples span acute and convalescent COVID-19 from the United States, Italy and Spain. T cells, B-cell-depleted T cells, or PBMCs supplied cDNA or gDNA.

This clone was picked up one time. The CDR3 runs 15 residues. CDR1 is MGHRA, CDR2 YSYEKL, per germline. Germline trimming cut 3 bases from V and 5 bases from J; bases unmatched to any gene: 5. Source study methods: Estimation of nucleated cell counts relied on the amplification of reference gene primers. Some clones are missing from TCRdb's copy, which holds only in-frame ones; the method was immunoSEQ multiplex PCR. The V and J calls and clone size come from that table; D and trimming were worked out from the DNA. This table holds 100,000 to 130,000 clones, 89% found once. The J gene is TRBJ2-1, the V gene TRBV4-1; TRBD1 matches 9 bases. This receptor was taken from a man aged 35-49 years with active or convalescent COVID-19. Sample: peripheral blood. CDR3 nucleotide sequence: TGCGCCAGCAGCCACTGGGACAGGGAAAACAATGAGCAGTTCTTC. Protein sequence: CASSHWDRENNEQFF.